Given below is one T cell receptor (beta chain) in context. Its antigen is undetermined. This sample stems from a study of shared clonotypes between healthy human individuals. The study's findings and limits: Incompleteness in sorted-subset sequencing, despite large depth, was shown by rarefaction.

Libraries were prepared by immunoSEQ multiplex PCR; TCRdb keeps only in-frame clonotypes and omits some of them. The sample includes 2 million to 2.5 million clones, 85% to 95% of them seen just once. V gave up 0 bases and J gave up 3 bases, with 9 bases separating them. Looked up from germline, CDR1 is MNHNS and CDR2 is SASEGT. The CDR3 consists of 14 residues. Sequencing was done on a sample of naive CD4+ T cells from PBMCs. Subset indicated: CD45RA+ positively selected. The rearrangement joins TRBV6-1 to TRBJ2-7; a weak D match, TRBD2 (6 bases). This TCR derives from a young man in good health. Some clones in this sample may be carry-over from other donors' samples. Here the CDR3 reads CASSEAGGIYEQYF. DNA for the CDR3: TGTGCCAGCAGTGAAGCAGGAGGGATCTACGAGCAGTACTTC.